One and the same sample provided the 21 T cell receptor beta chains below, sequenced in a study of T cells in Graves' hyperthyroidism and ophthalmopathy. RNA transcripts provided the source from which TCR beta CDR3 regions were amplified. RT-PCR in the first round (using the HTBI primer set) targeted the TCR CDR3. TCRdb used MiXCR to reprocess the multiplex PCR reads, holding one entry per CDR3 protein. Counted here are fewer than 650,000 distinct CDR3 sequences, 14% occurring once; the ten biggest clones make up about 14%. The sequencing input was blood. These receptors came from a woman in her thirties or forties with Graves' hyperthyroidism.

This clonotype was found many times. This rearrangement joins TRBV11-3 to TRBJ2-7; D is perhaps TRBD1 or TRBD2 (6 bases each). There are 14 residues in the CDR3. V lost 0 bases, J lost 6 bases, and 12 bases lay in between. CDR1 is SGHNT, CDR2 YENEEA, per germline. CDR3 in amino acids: CASSLDSKGGEQYF. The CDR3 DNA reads TGTGCCAGCAGCTTAGATTCAAAGGGGGGCGAGCAGTACTTC.

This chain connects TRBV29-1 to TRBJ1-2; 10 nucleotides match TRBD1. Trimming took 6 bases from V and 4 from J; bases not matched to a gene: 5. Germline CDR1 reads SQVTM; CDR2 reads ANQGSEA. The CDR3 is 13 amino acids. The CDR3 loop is CSVVDRGSYGYTF. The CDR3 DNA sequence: TGCAGCGTAGTGGACAGGGGGTCCTATGGCTACACCTTC. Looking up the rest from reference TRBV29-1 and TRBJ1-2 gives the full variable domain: SAVISQKPSRDICQRGTSLTIQCQVDSQVTMMFWYRQQPGQSLTLIATANQGSEATYESGFVIDKFPISRPNLTFSTLTVSNMSPEDSSIYLCSVVDRGSYGYTFGSGTRLTVV.

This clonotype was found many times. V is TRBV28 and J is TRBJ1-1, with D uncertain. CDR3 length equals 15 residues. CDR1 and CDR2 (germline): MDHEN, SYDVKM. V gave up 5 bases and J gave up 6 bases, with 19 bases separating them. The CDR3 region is CASSLPSFSLPEAFF. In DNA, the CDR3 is TGTGCCAGCAGTCTCCCTTCCTTCTCTTTACCTGAAGCTTTCTTT.

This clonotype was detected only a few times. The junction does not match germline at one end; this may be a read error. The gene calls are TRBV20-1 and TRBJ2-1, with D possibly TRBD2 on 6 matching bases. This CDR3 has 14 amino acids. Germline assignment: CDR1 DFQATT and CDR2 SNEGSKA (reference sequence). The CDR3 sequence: CSARTGTSRPRKIF. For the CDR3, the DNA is TGCAGTGCCCGTACCGGGACTTCAAGACCCCGCAAAATCTTC.

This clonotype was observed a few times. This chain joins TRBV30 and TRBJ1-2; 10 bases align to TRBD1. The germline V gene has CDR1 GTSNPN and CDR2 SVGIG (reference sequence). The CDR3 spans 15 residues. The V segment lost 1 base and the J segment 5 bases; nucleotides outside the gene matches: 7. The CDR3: CAWSARGQGIYGYTF. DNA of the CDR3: TGTGCCTGGAGTGCCCGGGGACAGGGGATTTATGGCTACACCTTC.

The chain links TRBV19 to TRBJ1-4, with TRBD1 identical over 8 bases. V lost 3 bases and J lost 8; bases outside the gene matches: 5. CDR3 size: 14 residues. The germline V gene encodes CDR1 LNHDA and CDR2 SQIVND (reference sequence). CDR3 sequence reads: CASSIGQGGEKLFF. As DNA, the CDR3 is TGTGCCAGTAGTATTGGACAGGGAGGAGAAAAACTGTTTTTT.

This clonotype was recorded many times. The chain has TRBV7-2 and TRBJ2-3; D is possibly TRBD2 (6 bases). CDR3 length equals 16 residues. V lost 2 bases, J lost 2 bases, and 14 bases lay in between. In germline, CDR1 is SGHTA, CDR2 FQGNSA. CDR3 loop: CASSLSGGDSTDTQYF. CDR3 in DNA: TGTGCCAGCAGCTTATCCGGCGGGGACTCCACAGATACGCAGTATTTT.

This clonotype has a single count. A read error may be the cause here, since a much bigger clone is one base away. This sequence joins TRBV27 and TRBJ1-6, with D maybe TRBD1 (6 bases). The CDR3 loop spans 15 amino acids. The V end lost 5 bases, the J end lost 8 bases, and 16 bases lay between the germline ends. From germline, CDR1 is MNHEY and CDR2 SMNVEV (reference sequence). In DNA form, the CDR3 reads TGTGCCAGCAGTCAGGACGGGGGGCTGGATTCACCCCTCCACTTT. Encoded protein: CASSQDGGLDSPLHF.

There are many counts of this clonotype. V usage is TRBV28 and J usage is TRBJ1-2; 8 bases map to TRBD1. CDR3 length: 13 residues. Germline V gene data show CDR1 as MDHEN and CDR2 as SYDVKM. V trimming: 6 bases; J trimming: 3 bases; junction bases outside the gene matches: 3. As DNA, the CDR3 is TGTGCCAGCAGGGGGACAGGCTACTATGGCTACACCTTC. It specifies CASRGTGYYGYTF.

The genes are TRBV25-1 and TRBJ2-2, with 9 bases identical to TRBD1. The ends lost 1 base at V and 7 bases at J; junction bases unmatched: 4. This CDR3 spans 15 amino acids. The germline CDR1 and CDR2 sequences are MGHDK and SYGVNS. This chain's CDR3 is CASSELGQGNGELFF. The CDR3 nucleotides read TGTGCCAGCAGTGAATTAGGACAGGGGAACGGGGAGCTGTTTTTT.

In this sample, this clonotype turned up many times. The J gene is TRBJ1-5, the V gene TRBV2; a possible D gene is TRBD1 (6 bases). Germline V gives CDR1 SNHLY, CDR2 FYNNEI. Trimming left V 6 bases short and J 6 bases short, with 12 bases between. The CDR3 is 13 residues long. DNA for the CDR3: TGTGCCAGCAGACCGGGACACTTTCAGCCCCAGCATTTT. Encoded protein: CASRPGHFQPQHF.

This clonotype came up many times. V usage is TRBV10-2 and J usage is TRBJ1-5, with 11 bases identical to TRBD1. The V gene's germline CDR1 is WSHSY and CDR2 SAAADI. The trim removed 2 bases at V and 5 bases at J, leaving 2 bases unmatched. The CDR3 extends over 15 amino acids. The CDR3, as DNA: TGCGCCAGCAGTGAGGGGACAGGGGGTTATCAGCCCCAGCATTTT. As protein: CASSEGTGGYQPQHF.

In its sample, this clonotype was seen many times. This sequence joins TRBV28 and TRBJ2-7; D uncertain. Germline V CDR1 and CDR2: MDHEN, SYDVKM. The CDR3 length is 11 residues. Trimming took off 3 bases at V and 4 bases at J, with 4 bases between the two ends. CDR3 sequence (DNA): TGTGCCAGCAGTTTGAAGTACGAGCAGTACTTC. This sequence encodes CASSLKYEQYF.

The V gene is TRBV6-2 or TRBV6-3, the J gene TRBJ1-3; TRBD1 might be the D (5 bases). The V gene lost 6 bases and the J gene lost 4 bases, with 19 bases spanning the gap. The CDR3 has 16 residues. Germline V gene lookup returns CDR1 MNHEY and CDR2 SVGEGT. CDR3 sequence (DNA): TGTGCCAGCAGCCTCGTTGAGGGGATCTCGGGAAACACCATATATTTT. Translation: CASSLVEGISGNTIYF.

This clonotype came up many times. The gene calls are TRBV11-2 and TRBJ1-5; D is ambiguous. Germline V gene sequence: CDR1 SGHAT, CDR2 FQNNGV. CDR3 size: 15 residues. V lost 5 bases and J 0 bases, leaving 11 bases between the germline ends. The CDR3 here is CASSTEIDSNQPQHF. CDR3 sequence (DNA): TGTGCCAGCAGCACCGAAATCGATAGCAATCAGCCCCAGCATTTT.

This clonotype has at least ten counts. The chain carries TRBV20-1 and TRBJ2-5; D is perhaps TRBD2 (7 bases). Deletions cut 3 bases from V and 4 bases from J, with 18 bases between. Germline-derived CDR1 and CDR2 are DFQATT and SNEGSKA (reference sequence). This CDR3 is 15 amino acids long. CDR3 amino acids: CSASRASGGGETQYF. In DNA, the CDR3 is TGCAGTGCTAGTCGGGCTAGCGGAGGGGGAGAGACCCAGTACTTC.

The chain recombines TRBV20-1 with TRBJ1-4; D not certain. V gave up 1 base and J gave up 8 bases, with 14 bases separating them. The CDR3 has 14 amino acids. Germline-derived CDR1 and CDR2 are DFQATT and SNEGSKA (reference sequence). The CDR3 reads CSARVGDTGEKLFF. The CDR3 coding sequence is TGCAGTGCTAGAGTCGGAGACACGGGGGAAAAACTGTTTTTT.

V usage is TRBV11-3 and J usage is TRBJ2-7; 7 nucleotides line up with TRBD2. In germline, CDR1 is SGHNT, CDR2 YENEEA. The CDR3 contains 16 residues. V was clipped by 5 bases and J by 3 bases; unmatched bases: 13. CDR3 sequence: CASSVPPAGGFYEQYF. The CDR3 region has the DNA TGTGCCAGCAGCGTACCCCCTGCCGGGGGGTTCTACGAGCAGTACTTC.

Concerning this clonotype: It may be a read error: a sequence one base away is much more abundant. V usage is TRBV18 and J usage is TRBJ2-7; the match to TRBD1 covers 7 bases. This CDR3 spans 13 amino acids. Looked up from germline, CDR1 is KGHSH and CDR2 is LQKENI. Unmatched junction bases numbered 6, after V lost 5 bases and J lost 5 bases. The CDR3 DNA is TGTGCCAGCTCAGTGGCAGGGGGACACGAGCAGTACTTC. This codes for CASSVAGGHEQYF.

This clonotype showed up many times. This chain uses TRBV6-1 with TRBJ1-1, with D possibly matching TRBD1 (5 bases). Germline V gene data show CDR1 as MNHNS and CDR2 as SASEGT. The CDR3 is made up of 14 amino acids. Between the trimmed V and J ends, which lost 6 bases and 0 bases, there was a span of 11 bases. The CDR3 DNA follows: TGTGCCAGCAGCCCACAGGCCATGAACACTGAAGCTTTCTTT. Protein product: CASSPQAMNTEAFF.

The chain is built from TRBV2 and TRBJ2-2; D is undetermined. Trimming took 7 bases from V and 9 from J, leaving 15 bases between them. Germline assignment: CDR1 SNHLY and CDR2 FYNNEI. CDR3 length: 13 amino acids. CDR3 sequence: CASNPSISRELFF. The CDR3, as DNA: TGTGCCAGCAACCCGAGTATCAGTAGGGAGCTGTTTTTT.